The present T cell receptor (beta chain) was sequenced within a study of shared T cell receptors in the human thymus. The repertoire was sequenced with immunoSEQ multiplex PCR; TCRdb's copy has only in-frame clones and lacks some. The profile covers about 380,000 clones, with 95% appearing a single time and approximately 0.018% taken by the ten largest. Germline trimming cut 5 bases from V and 7 bases from J; bases unmatched to any gene: 11. The CDR3 covers 16 residues. Germline V gives CDR1 MNHEY, CDR2 SMNVEV (reference sequence). The chain employs TRBV27 and TRBJ2-3; 11 bases align to TRBD2. The source is a human donor. Sequencing input: thymocytes. The CDR3 sequence is CASSKLAGGPSNTQYF. The CDR3, as DNA: TGTGCCAGCAGTAAATTAGCGGGAGGGCCCTCGAATACGCAGTATTTT.